Below are 31 T cell receptor beta chains sequenced from a single sample in a study of blood T cell repertoires in COVID-19. This table comes from immunoSEQ multiplex PCR, and its TCRdb copy is limited to in-frame clones, with some not included. The sample yields 160,000 or so clones, 82% seen once. The sample comprised PBMCs or T cells enriched from blood (not recorded which). These receptors came from a man between 60 and 75 years old who had recovered from COVID-19.

The chain joins TRBV4-2 to TRBJ2-5; TRBD2 might be the D (6 bases). V was cut by 3 bases and J by 2 bases, with 13 bases left in between. Germline CDR1 LGHNA, CDR2 YNFKEQ. The CDR3 is 15 residues long. The CDR3: CASSHARRGQETQYF. CDR3 bases: TGTGCCAGCAGCCACGCCAGGCGGGGACAAGAGACCCAGTACTTC.

The V and J genes are TRBV2 and TRBJ2-1; D remains unclear. Looked up from germline, CDR1 is SNHLY and CDR2 is FYNNEI. The CDR3 loop spans 16 amino acids. V lost 5 bases to trimming and J lost 4 bases, with 18 bases between them. The CDR3 DNA is TGTGCCAGCAGTTCCGTCGGCAGTCGGGTATACAATGAGCAGTTCTTC. Amino acids: CASSSVGSRVYNEQFF.

This clone was counted between two and nine times. The rearrangement joins TRBV3-1 (or the pseudogene TRBV3-2) to TRBJ2-1, with D perhaps matching TRBD2 (5 bases). Trimming took 4 bases from V and 8 from J, leaving 15 bases between them. The length of the CDR3 is 14 residues. Germline CDR1 reads LGHDT; CDR2 reads YNNKEL (reference sequence). This chain's CDR3 is CASSPILGSHEQFF. The CDR3 bases are TGTGCCAGCAGCCCGATACTAGGATCCCATGAGCAGTTCTTC.

The V call is TRBV5-8, the J call TRBJ2-3, with D unclear. This CDR3 region has 14 residues. Germline CDR1 and CDR2: SGHTS and YDEGEE. V was pared by 0 bases and J by 6 bases, with 11 bases between. Here the CDR3 DNA reads TGTGCCAGCAGCTTGGATCCGTTAAGCGATACGCAGTATTTT. It encodes CASSLDPLSDTQYF.

This clone was observed a handful of times. The V call is TRBV6-5, the J call TRBJ1-2; 7 bases line up with TRBD1. CDR3 size: 13 residues. Germline-derived CDR1 and CDR2 are MNHEY and SVGAGI. Trimming at V came to 4 bases and at J to 2 bases, leaving 1 base not matched to a gene. The CDR3 sequence: CASSSDRNYGYTF. In DNA, the CDR3 is TGTGCCAGCAGTTCGGACAGGAACTATGGCTACACCTTC.

The chain links TRBV30 to TRBJ1-2, with D perhaps matching TRBD1 (5 bases). Looked up from germline, CDR1 is GTSNPN and CDR2 is SVGIG (reference sequence). The CDR3 has 15 amino acids. V was clipped by 1 base and J by 8 bases, with 20 bases between them. The CDR3 is CAWSAPGGGRAGYTF. The CDR3 region has the DNA TGTGCCTGGAGTGCCCCCGGGGGGGGGAGGGCGGGCTACACCTTC. Based on the CDR3 plus reference TRBV30 and TRBJ1-2, the full variable domain is SQTIHQWPATLVQPVGSPLSLECTVEGTSNPNLYWYRQAAGRGLQLLFYSVGIGQISSEVPQNLSASRPQDRQFILSSKKLLLSDSGFYLCAWSAPGGGRAGYTFGSGTRLTVV.

The chain combines TRBV6-1 with TRBJ1-5, with D possibly TRBD1 on 5 matching bases. There are 14 residues in the CDR3. The germline CDR1 and CDR2 sequences are MNHNS and SASEGT. Trimming left V 3 bases short and J 7 bases short, with 13 bases between. CDR3 protein: CASSEGLNRQPQHF. For the CDR3, the DNA is TGTGCCAGCAGTGAGGGGCTGAACCGACAGCCCCAGCATTTT.

The genes are TRBV3-1 (or the pseudogene TRBV3-2) and TRBJ1-5; D is undetermined. The germline gives CDR1 LGHDT, CDR2 YNNKEL (reference sequence). With 1 base removed from V and 1 base from J, the gap between germline ends came to 11 bases. The CDR3 consists of 16 residues. CDR3 protein: CASSQGAGPSNQPQHF. In DNA form, the CDR3 reads TGTGCCAGCAGCCAAGGGGCGGGCCCGAGCAATCAGCCCCAGCATTTT.

In its sample, this clone was seen a few times. The chain employs TRBV4-1 and TRBJ1-1, with TRBD1 as a possible D gene (5 bases). Deletions cut 2 bases from V and 0 bases from J, with 16 bases between. Germline V gene data show CDR1 as MGHRA and CDR2 as YSYEKL. CDR3 length equals 17 residues. The DNA of the CDR3 is TGCGCCAGCAGCCAACCCCGACAGTCCACAATGAACACTGAAGCTTTCTTT. Translating gives CASSQPRQSTMNTEAFF.

The sample holds one count of this clone. The chain employs TRBV30 and TRBJ2-5; a weak D match, TRBD1 (6 bases). V was pared by 0 bases and J by 5 bases, with 10 bases between. The CDR3 is 13 amino acids. From germline, CDR1 is GTSNPN and CDR2 SVGIG (reference sequence). Here the CDR3 reads CAWSVLRGETQYF. CDR3 nucleotide sequence: TGTGCCTGGAGTGTACTTAGGGGGGAGACCCAGTACTTC.

The rearrangement uses TRBV9 and TRBJ2-1, with 11 nucleotides matching TRBD2. CDR3 length equals 15 residues. The germline V gene encodes CDR1 SGDLS and CDR2 YYNGEE. With V trimmed by 7 bases and J by 4 bases, 7 bases remained unmatched. The CDR3 DNA reads TGTGCCAGCGCAACGACTAGCGGGACATACAATGAGCAGTTCTTC. It yields the protein CASATTSGTYNEQFF.

The table lists this clone with a count of one. The chain couples TRBV5-1 to TRBJ2-7, with D perhaps matching TRBD2 (5 bases). Per germline, CDR1 SGHRS and CDR2 YFSETQ. This CDR3 has 14 amino acids. Trimming took off 1 base at V and 5 bases at J, with 13 bases between the two ends. CDR3: CASSLSPGGNEQYF. The DNA for the CDR3 is TGCGCCAGCAGCTTGTCGCCAGGAGGTAACGAGCAGTACTTC.

The rearrangement uses TRBV5-1 and TRBJ1-2; 10 positions agree with TRBD1. Germline V gene lookup returns CDR1 SGHRS and CDR2 YFSETQ. CDR3 size: 15 residues. V shed 1 base, J shed 5 bases, and the junction held 5 bases outside the gene matches. The CDR3 loop is CASSLPGQGVYGYTF. The CDR3 DNA reads as TGCGCCAGCAGCTTGCCCGGACAGGGGGTATATGGCTACACCTTC.

V usage is TRBV30 and J usage is TRBJ1-3; D remains unclear. With 5 bases removed from V and 0 bases from J, the gap between germline ends came to 11 bases. Germline-derived CDR1 and CDR2 are GTSNPN and SVGIG (reference sequence). This CDR3 region has 14 residues. CDR3 nucleotides: TGTGCCTGGGGAATGACTCACTCTGGAAACACCATATATTTT. Protein sequence: CAWGMTHSGNTIYF.

This clone has a single count. The chain is built from TRBV6-4 and TRBJ1-1; D gene ambiguous. The V end lost 4 bases, the J end lost 3 bases, and 9 bases lay between the germline ends. CDR3 length equals 13 residues. From germline, CDR1 is MRHNA and CDR2 SNTAGT. CDR3 DNA: TGTGCCAGCAGTGTCAGGACTGACACTGAAGCTTTCTTT. This sequence encodes CASSVRTDTEAFF.

The chain carries TRBV30 and TRBJ2-5; tentatively, D is TRBD2 (6 bases). Germline V gene lookup returns CDR1 GTSNPN and CDR2 SVGIG (reference sequence). CDR3 length: 12 residues. Deletions cut 1 base from V and 4 bases from J, with 7 bases between. The DNA for the CDR3 is TGTGCCTGGAGTGGGGGGGTAGAGACCCAGTACTTC. Translation gives CAWSGGVETQYF.

This clone was observed once. This rearrangement joins TRBV5-6 to TRBJ2-5; D is unresolved. V was clipped by 2 bases and J by 4 bases, with 15 bases between them. Per germline, CDR1 SGHDT and CDR2 YYEEEE. This CDR3 has 15 amino acids. The CDR3 DNA is TGTGCCAGCAGCTTCCTAGGTGCCGGCGGAGAGACCCAGTACTTC. It specifies CASSFLGAGGETQYF.

The rearrangement uses TRBV28 and TRBJ1-3, with 8 positions matching TRBD1. V trimming: 5 bases; J trimming: 1 base; junction bases outside the gene matches: 4. The V gene's germline CDR1 is MDHEN and CDR2 SYDVKM. CDR3 length: 15 residues. CDR3 loop: CASSPTGGSGNTIYF. CDR3 bases: TGTGCCAGCAGTCCCACAGGGGGGTCTGGAAACACCATATATTTT.

By share, this clone counts as medium-sized. V is TRBV14 and J is TRBJ1-1, with 9 bases identical to TRBD1. The CDR3 loop spans 16 amino acids. Trimming at V came to 3 bases and at J to 4 bases, leaving 9 bases not matched to a gene. Germline loops: CDR1 SGHDN, CDR2 FVKESK. This CDR3 reads CASSHWDRAGSTEAFF. The CDR3 DNA follows: TGTGCCAGCAGCCACTGGGACAGGGCTGGAAGCACTGAAGCTTTCTTT.

This clone was recorded only once. The chain combines TRBV2 with TRBJ1-4, with D unclear. Germline-derived CDR1 and CDR2 are SNHLY and FYNNEI. V was cut by 6 bases and J by 5 bases, with 10 bases left in between. The CDR3 sequence is 13 residues long. Written as DNA, the CDR3 is TGTGCCAGCAGGTGGGGAGAGAATGAAAAACTGTTTTTT. Protein product: CASRWGENEKLFF.

V and J are TRBV27 and TRBJ2-7, with D possibly matching TRBD1 (5 bases). The V end was cut by 3 bases, the J end by 4 bases, with 19 bases between. CDR3 length: 16 residues. CDR1 is MNHEY, CDR2 SMNVEV, per germline (reference sequence). The DNA for the CDR3 is TGTGCCAGCAGTTTGTCTTCAGGGATCCCTTTTTACGAGCAGTACTTC. Its translation is CASSLSSGIPFYEQYF.

CDR3 DNA sequence: TGTGCCATCAGTGAAAGTCTAGCGGGAAGGATGGCCCGCACAGATACGCAGTATTTT. This encodes CAISESLAGRMARTDTQYF. The chain combines TRBV10-3 with TRBJ2-3; 9 bases are a match to TRBD2. The CDR3 loop spans 19 amino acids. Germline CDR1 and CDR2: ENHRY and SYGVKD. V shed 3 bases and J 1 base; nucleotides not matched to a gene: 14.

This rearrangement joins TRBV2 to TRBJ2-1; TRBD2 is a possible D gene (5 bases). This CDR3 is 15 amino acids long. Trimming shortened V by 2 bases and J by 4 bases, and 12 bases separated the two germline ends. From germline, CDR1 is SNHLY and CDR2 FYNNEI. CDR3 region: CASSEYTDLYNEQFF. CDR3 nucleotide sequence: TGTGCCAGCAGTGAATATACGGACTTATACAATGAGCAGTTCTTC.

The chain couples TRBV7-3 to TRBJ1-5; 8 bases line up with TRBD1. The CDR3 loop spans 18 amino acids. J was trimmed by 6 bases and V by 4 bases; bases with no gene match: 17. CDR1 is SGHTA, CDR2 FQGTGA, per germline. The CDR3 DNA sequence: TGTGCCAGCAGCTCAATAAAACCGACAGGGGTATCAGGTCAGCCCCAGCATTTT. Encoded protein: CASSSIKPTGVSGQPQHF.

The rearrangement links TRBV19 to TRBJ2-7, with 11 bases aligning to TRBD2. The CDR3 runs to 15 residues. Germline trimming cut 6 bases from V and 0 bases from J; bases unmatched to any gene: 4. Germline loops: CDR1 LNHDA, CDR2 SQIVND (reference sequence). DNA of the CDR3: TGTGCCAGTAGGACTAGCGGGGAATTCTCCTACGAGCAGTACTTC. Protein sequence: CASRTSGEFSYEQYF.

The rearrangement links TRBV10-3 to TRBJ2-7; 7 bases map to TRBD2. The CDR3 spans 17 residues. Germline V gene sequence: CDR1 ENHRY, CDR2 SYGVKD. The V segment lost 6 bases and the J segment 2 bases; nucleotides outside the gene matches: 16. CDR3 sequence: CAISPFAPGLPTYEQYF. CDR3 sequence (DNA): TGTGCCATCAGCCCCTTCGCTCCGGGACTACCAACCTACGAGCAGTACTTC.

Here the CDR3 DNA reads TGTGCCAGCAGCTTAGTGGGAGGACTAGCGGGAAACCACAATGAGCAGTTCTTC. It specifies CASSLVGGLAGNHNEQFF. This chain links TRBV11-2 with TRBJ2-1, with TRBD2 matching 12 bases. Trimming took 1 base from V and 5 from J; bases not matched to a gene: 9. In germline, CDR1 is SGHAT, CDR2 FQNNGV. The CDR3 contains 18 residues.

This clone has only a few counts. This chain joins TRBV29-1 and TRBJ2-7, with D maybe TRBD1 (5 bases). Germline V lookup: CDR1 SQVTM, CDR2 ANQGSEA. This CDR3 contains 11 residues. The V gene lost 3 bases and the J gene lost 5 bases, with 8 bases spanning the gap. The CDR3 coding sequence is TGCAGCGTTGACAGGGCTAACGAGCAGTACTTC. It specifies CSVDRANEQYF.

The chain carries TRBV2 and TRBJ2-1, with a weak D call TRBD2 (6 bases). V was clipped by 5 bases and J by 7 bases, with 21 bases between them. The germline V gene encodes CDR1 SNHLY and CDR2 FYNNEI. The CDR3 runs to 16 residues. The CDR3 here is CASSHWGTPPGNEQFF. CDR3 nucleotide sequence: TGTGCCAGCAGTCACTGGGGGACTCCCCCGGGGAATGAGCAGTTCTTC. Combining the CDR3 with reference TRBV2 and TRBJ2-1 gives the whole variable domain EPEVTQTPSHQVTQMGQEVILRCVPISNHLYFYWYRQILGQKVEFLVSFYNNEISEKSEIFDDQFSVERPDGSNFTLKIRSTKLEDSAMYFCASSHWGTPPGNEQFFGPGTRLTVL.

V usage is TRBV3-1 (or the pseudogene TRBV3-2) and J usage is TRBJ2-4; 9 bases agree with TRBD2. Trimming took 1 base from V and 9 from J; bases not matched to a gene: 4. Germline assignment: CDR1 LGHDT and CDR2 YNNKEL (reference sequence). There are 14 residues in the CDR3. The CDR3 coding sequence is TGTGCCAGCAGCCAAGGACTAGCGGTCCTCATTCAGTACTTC. Its translation: CASSQGLAVLIQYF.

The genes are TRBV12-3 or TRBV12-4 and TRBJ2-3; 10 bases are a match to TRBD1. Trimming cost V 6 bases and J 6 bases; bases outside gene matches: 3. The CDR3 runs 13 residues. In DNA form, the CDR3 reads TGTGCCAGCAGGGGACAGGGGTGGGATACGCAGTATTTT. This translates into CASRGQGWDTQYF.